These 21 T cell receptor beta chains share one sample of origin, sequenced in a study of cytomegalovirus exposure and HLA in healthy donors. The PCR ran on 60 Vbeta and 13 Jbeta primers. This table comes from immunoSEQ multiplex PCR, and its TCRdb copy is limited to in-frame clones, with some not included. The data show 100,000 to 150,000 clones, roughly 76% seen once. The sequencing input was PBMCs. These receptors all stem from a woman aged 55-70 years in good health and CMV-seropositive.

The gene calls are TRBV11-2 and TRBJ2-3, with TRBD1 matching over 8 bases. This CDR3 has 14 amino acids. Germline V CDR1 and CDR2: SGHAT, FQNNGV. The junction had 3 bases not matched to a gene; V was cut back by 6 bases and J by 1 base. In nucleotides, the CDR3 is TGTGCCAGCAGTTTGGGACAGGGCACAGATACGCAGTATTTT. Its translation: CASSLGQGTDTQYF.

This clone was detected only once. The rearrangement links TRBV19 to TRBJ1-1; TRBD1 matches 10 bases. The CDR3 runs to 15 residues. The trim removed 5 bases at V and 7 bases at J, leaving 10 bases unmatched. CDR1 is LNHDA, CDR2 SQIVND, per germline (reference sequence). Here the CDR3 reads CASSGRDRGKVEAFF. The CDR3 region has the DNA TGTGCCAGTAGTGGGCGGGACAGGGGTAAGGTTGAAGCTTTCTTT.

The chain carries TRBV6-6 and TRBJ2-5; D perhaps matches TRBD1 (7 bases). The CDR3 covers 14 residues. The germline gives CDR1 MNHNY, CDR2 SVGAGI (reference sequence). V was shortened by 2 bases and J by 4 bases, with 11 bases between the two germline ends. CDR3 DNA: TGTGCCAGCAGTTACGGAGGGGGCGCAGAGACCCAGTACTTC. Translating it yields CASSYGGGAETQYF.

The V call is TRBV15, the J call TRBJ2-1; 7 bases map to TRBD2. The CDR3 sequence is 15 residues long. Germline V CDR1 and CDR2: LNHNV, YYDKDF (reference sequence). V was clipped by 4 bases and J by 7 bases; unmatched bases: 10. The CDR3 here is CATSTRGSGKNEQFF. CDR3 nucleotide sequence: TGTGCCACCAGCACCCGGGGCAGCGGGAAAAATGAGCAGTTCTTC.

The rearrangement joins TRBV18 to TRBJ1-1; D gene uncertain. V lost 6 bases, J lost 1 base, and 9 bases lay in between. In germline, CDR1 is KGHSH, CDR2 LQKENI. The CDR3 sequence is 13 residues long. Here the CDR3 reads CASSPTTNTEAFF. CDR3 DNA: TGTGCCAGCTCGCCGACAACGAACACTGAAGCTTTCTTT. Supplemented by reference TRBV18 and TRBJ1-1, the full variable domain reads NAGVMQNPRHLVRRRGQEARLRCSPMKGHSHVYWYRQLPEEGLKFMVYLQKENIIDESGMPKERFSAEFPKEGPSILRIQQVVRGDSAAYFCASSPTTNTEAFFGQGTRLTVV.

This clone was detected a few times. The chain combines TRBV29-1 with TRBJ2-7; 7 nucleotides align to TRBD2. Germline values: CDR1 SQVTM, CDR2 ANQGSEA. The CDR3 extends over 14 amino acids. Unmatched junction bases numbered 10, after V lost 4 bases and J lost 4 bases. The CDR3 DNA reads TGCAGCGTTGGTGGGGCTGGGGGGGGGTACGAGCAGTACTTC. Encoded protein: CSVGGAGGGYEQYF.

The J gene is TRBJ1-5, the V gene TRBV19; tentatively, D is TRBD1 (6 bases). The germline V gene has CDR1 LNHDA and CDR2 SQIVND (reference sequence). The V and J ends lost 6 bases and 3 bases respectively, with 15 bases between them. The CDR3 loop spans 15 amino acids. The CDR3 reads CASSAQGVPNQPQHF. The CDR3 DNA reads TGTGCCAGTAGCGCACAGGGAGTACCCAATCAGCCCCAGCATTTT.

In nucleotides, the CDR3 is TGTGCCAGTAGTAGACAGGGGGCGCTCACTGAAGCTTTCTTT. This codes for CASSRQGALTEAFF. The chain combines TRBV19 with TRBJ1-1, with 10 positions matching TRBD1. Unmatched junction bases numbered 3, after V lost 4 bases and J lost 4 bases. Germline V gene sequence: CDR1 LNHDA, CDR2 SQIVND (reference sequence). The CDR3 covers 14 residues.

The chain carries TRBV10-2 and TRBJ2-3; the match to TRBD2 covers 7 bases. Germline assignment: CDR1 WSHSY and CDR2 SAAADI. The CDR3 is 17 residues long. Trimming at V came to 0 bases and at J to 3 bases, leaving 9 bases not matched to a gene. This CDR3 is CASSESMGGLGTDTQYF. The DNA of the CDR3 is TGCGCCAGCAGTGAGTCGATGGGAGGGTTAGGGACAGATACGCAGTATTTT.

The rearrangement uses TRBV18 and TRBJ1-3; TRBD1 might be the D (5 bases). The CDR3 length is 16 residues. Between the trimmed V and J ends, which lost 6 bases and 0 bases, there was a span of 15 bases. Looked up from germline, CDR1 is KGHSH and CDR2 is LQKENI. CDR3 residues: CASSGGGPRSGNTIYF. CDR3 in DNA: TGTGCCAGCTCTGGGGGGGGACCCCGCTCTGGAAACACCATATATTTT.

The chain has TRBV6-4 and TRBJ2-1; 9 bases line up with TRBD2. V gave up 4 bases and J gave up 6 bases; unmatched junction bases: 4. CDR1 and CDR2 (germline): MRHNA, SNTAGT. This CDR3 has 14 amino acids. Written as DNA, the CDR3 is TGTGCCAGCAGTGTGGAGCGGGAGGTCAATGAGCAGTTCTTC. Residues: CASSVEREVNEQFF.

The CDR3 nucleotides read TGTGCCAGCAGCTTGTGGAATCAACAGGGGGCGGATGGCTACACCTTC. Its protein product is CASSLWNQQGADGYTF. V is TRBV5-4 and J is TRBJ1-2, with 9 nucleotides matching TRBD1. Trimming cost V 1 base and J 6 bases; bases outside gene matches: 10. Germline CDR1 reads SGHNT; CDR2 reads YYREEE (reference sequence). The CDR3 loop spans 16 amino acids.

The V gene is TRBV19, the J gene TRBJ1-3; maybe TRBD1 (6 bases). CDR3 length equals 14 residues. Trimming stripped 5 bases from V and 2 bases from J, with 10 bases between. The germline CDR1 and CDR2 sequences are LNHDA and SQIVND (reference sequence). The CDR3 nucleotides read TGTGCCAGTAGTGAACAGGGACCTGGAAACACCATATATTTT. Its translation: CASSEQGPGNTIYF.

This clone was counted only a few times. V usage is TRBV28 and J usage is TRBJ2-1, with 9 positions matching TRBD2. Germline V gene sequence: CDR1 MDHEN, CDR2 SYDVKM. The CDR3 runs to 16 residues. J was trimmed by 6 bases and V by 5 bases; bases with no gene match: 11. Written as DNA, the CDR3 is TGTGCCAGCAGTCTCCTGGCGGGAGCGGGGGGCAATGAGCAGTTCTTC. It codes for CASSLLAGAGGNEQFF. Based on the CDR3 plus reference TRBV28 and TRBJ2-1, the full variable domain is DVKVTQSSRYLVKRTGEKVFLECVQDMDHENMFWYRQDPGLGLRLIYFSYDVKMKEKGDIPEGYSVSREKKERFSLILESASTNQTSMYLCASSLLAGAGGNEQFFGPGTRLTVL.

The chain uses TRBV5-5 and TRBJ1-1; TRBD1 agrees at 7 bases. The CDR3 extends over 15 amino acids. V was clipped by 6 bases and J by 0 bases; unmatched bases: 8. Germline assignment: CDR1 SGHKS and CDR2 YYEKEE (reference sequence). The CDR3 region is CASNSGDRLNTEAFF. The CDR3, as DNA: TGTGCCAGCAACTCCGGGGACAGATTGAACACTGAAGCTTTCTTT.

CDR3 region: CASSLMTAYSPLHF. The DNA of the CDR3 is TGTGCCAGCAGTTTGATGACAGCTTATTCACCCCTCCACTTT. The V call is TRBV27, the J call TRBJ1-6; D may be TRBD1 (5 bases). The V and J ends lost 3 bases and 8 bases respectively, with 11 bases between them. The CDR3 consists of 14 residues. The germline V gene has CDR1 MNHEY and CDR2 SMNVEV (reference sequence).

The gene calls are TRBV14 and TRBJ1-1; TRBD1 agrees at 7 bases. J was trimmed by 10 bases and V by 8 bases; bases with no gene match: 10. The CDR3 is 12 residues long. CDR1 is SGHDN, CDR2 FVKESK, per germline. CDR3 nucleotide sequence: TGTGCCAGCGCCAGGCAGGGGGGTCGAGCTTTCTTT. It translates to CASARQGGRAFF.

The chain links TRBV19 to TRBJ2-5; 8 bases are shared with TRBD1. The end of the DNA fits TRBJ2-7 better, so the J call may be wrong. Germline CDR1 reads LNHDA; CDR2 reads SQIVND (reference sequence). This CDR3 has 14 amino acids. The DNA for the CDR3 is TGTGCCAGTAGTGTTCGACAGGGGTTATACGAGCAGTACTTC. It specifies CASSVRQGLYEQYF.

This clone has just one count. The chain employs TRBV6-1 and TRBJ2-2; 9 bases fit TRBD1. V lost 7 bases to trimming and J lost 1 base; unmatched junction nucleotides: 1. The CDR3 spans 14 residues. Germline CDR1 MNHNS, CDR2 SASEGT. CDR3 coding DNA: TGTGCCAGCACGGGACAGGGGAACACCGGGGAGCTGTTTTTT. It yields the protein CASTGQGNTGELFF.

The chain employs TRBV2 and TRBJ2-2; D not certain. Trimming left V 5 bases short and J 2 bases short, with 12 bases between. The CDR3 contains 15 residues. The germline gives CDR1 SNHLY, CDR2 FYNNEI. DNA for the CDR3: TGTGCCAGCAGTTACGCCGTCAGAAACACCGGGGAGCTGTTTTTT. Translated: CASSYAVRNTGELFF. Complete variable domain (other parts from reference TRBV2 and TRBJ2-2): EPEVTQTPSHQVTQMGQEVILRCVPISNHLYFYWYRQILGQKVEFLVSFYNNEISEKSEIFDDQFSVERPDGSNFTLKIRSTKLEDSAMYFCASSYAVRNTGELFFGEGSRLTVL.

The chain recombines TRBV5-1 with TRBJ2-3; 9 bases agree with TRBD2. Germline V gene data show CDR1 as SGHRS and CDR2 as YFSETQ. CDR3 length equals 15 residues. The J segment lost 3 bases and the V segment lost 3 bases, leaving 5 bases of the junction unmatched. CDR3 region: CASSYIAGETDTQYF. CDR3 nucleotide sequence: TGCGCCAGCAGCTATATAGCGGGGGAAACAGATACGCAGTATTTT.